A single sample is the source of the 10 T cell receptor beta chains below, sequenced in a study of beta chain features in type 1 diabetes. TCRB transcripts that were expressed got sequenced, as all of the isolated RNA had been reverse transcribed. Some clones are missing from TCRdb's copy, which holds only in-frame ones; the method was immunoSEQ multiplex PCR. The repertoire holds 200,000 to 250,000 clones, with about 25% as singletons. Material: central memory CD4+ T cells from blood. These receptors came from a man aged 25 to 40 in good health.

About this clone itself: At the DNA level, this CDR3 is encoded by other sequences in the same sample as well. The chain has TRBV5-1 and TRBJ1-1, with 7 positions matching TRBD1. V gave up 2 bases and J gave up 1 base; unmatched junction bases: 2. The CDR3 runs 14 residues. The germline V gene has CDR1 SGHRS and CDR2 YFSETQ. This chain's CDR3 is CASSFSGGNTEAFF. The CDR3 bases are TGCGCCAGCAGCTTTTCAGGGGGGAACACTGAAGCTTTCTTT.

This clone was counted ten times or more. V usage is TRBV28 and J usage is TRBJ1-1; no clear D. In germline, CDR1 is MDHEN, CDR2 SYDVKM. Trimming stripped 2 bases from V and 11 bases from J, with 12 bases between. There are 12 residues in the CDR3. The CDR3 sequence is CASSLAASVAFF. CDR3 bases: TGTGCCAGCAGTTTAGCCGCTTCAGTGGCTTTCTTT.

This clone was seen a few times. Here the CDR3 DNA reads TGCGCCAGCAGCTTGGAGGCGGCGCAGTATTTT. This translates into CASSLEAAQYF. The rearrangement links TRBV5-1 to TRBJ2-3; no reliable D call. Looked up from germline, CDR1 is SGHRS and CDR2 is YFSETQ. The CDR3 consists of 11 residues. With 0 bases removed from V and 10 bases from J, the gap between germline ends came to 6 bases.

This clone showed up just a few times. The V and J genes are TRBV20-1 and TRBJ2-1, with D uncertain. Germline assignment: CDR1 DFQATT and CDR2 SNEGSKA (reference sequence). The V gene lost 1 base and the J gene lost 6 bases, with 4 bases spanning the gap. The CDR3 sequence is 11 residues long. The CDR3: CSARGINEQFF. The CDR3 DNA is TGCAGTGCTAGAGGCATCAATGAGCAGTTCTTC.

The table lists this clone with a few counts. The rearrangement joins TRBV6-6 to TRBJ2-1; tentatively, D is TRBD2 (6 bases). Germline CDR1 reads MNHNY; CDR2 reads SVGAGI (reference sequence). Trimming removed 6 bases from V and 8 bases from J, with 23 bases in between. The CDR3 consists of 16 residues. The CDR3 bases are TGTGCCAGCAGATCTCTAAGCGGGCGGCGAGAAGATGAGCAGTTCTTC. It yields the protein CASRSLSGRREDEQFF.

This chain links TRBV10-3 with TRBJ1-1; TRBD1 is a possible D gene (5 bases). CDR1 ENHRY and CDR2 SYGVKD come from the germline V gene. V gave up 5 bases and J gave up 4 bases, with 17 bases separating them. This CDR3 is 15 amino acids long. CDR3 coding DNA: TGTGCCATCAGTTCGACGGGGCAGGAGGGCACTGAAGCTTTCTTT. It translates to CAISSTGQEGTEAFF.

This clone has more than one count but fewer than ten. This chain links TRBV6-6 with TRBJ2-1; weak D call: TRBD1 (6 bases). The CDR3 extends over 16 amino acids. Trimming took 3 bases from V and 3 from J, leaving 15 bases between them. Per germline, CDR1 MNHNY and CDR2 SVGAGI (reference sequence). CDR3 nucleotides: TGTGCCAGCAGTTATCACTCCCAGGGGAACTACAATGAGCAGTTCTTC. The encoded protein is CASSYHSQGNYNEQFF.

This clone came up a few times. V is TRBV9 and J is TRBJ1-1; D is ambiguous. CDR1 is SGDLS and CDR2 is YYNGEE in the germline V gene. The CDR3 extends over 13 amino acids. Trimming took off 4 bases at V and 6 bases at J, with 13 bases between the two ends. The CDR3 DNA reads TGTGCCAGCAGCTTCGAGAGGGAATCTGAAGCTTTCTTT. Its protein is CASSFERESEAFF.

This clone was counted between two and nine times. The CDR3 loop is CASSLVGQGHGYTF. The CDR3 DNA sequence: TGTGCCAGCAGCTTAGTAGGACAGGGGCATGGCTACACCTTC. The genes are TRBV7-2 and TRBJ1-2; 9 nucleotides line up with TRBD1. Germline CDR1 and CDR2: SGHTA and FQGNSA. The CDR3 loop spans 14 amino acids. The V segment lost 1 base and the J segment 6 bases; nucleotides outside the gene matches: 3.

The chain carries TRBV30 and TRBJ1-2, with 8 bases lining up with TRBD1. The V and J ends lost 8 bases and 4 bases, in that order; junction bases with no gene match: 9. The CDR3 runs to 13 residues. Germline loops: CDR1 GTSNPN, CDR2 SVGIG (reference sequence). The CDR3 reads CATQGQGAYGYTF. DNA for the CDR3: TGTGCCACCCAAGGCCAGGGGGCCTATGGCTACACCTTC.